This T cell receptor (beta chain) is drawn from a study of blood T cell repertoires in COVID-19. The wider study: T cells, B-cell-depleted T cells, or PBMCs supplied cDNA or gDNA.

The assay was immunoSEQ multiplex PCR, and TCRdb's table has in-frame clones only and misses some. The data contain 40,000 or so clones, 89% of them singletons. Germline loops: CDR1 MNHEY, CDR2 SMNVEV (reference sequence). The CDR3 runs to 15 residues. The V and J ends lost 3 bases and 3 bases respectively, with 12 bases between them. V usage is TRBV27 and J usage is TRBJ1-3; TRBD1 is a possible D gene (5 bases). This receptor was obtained from a man aged 45-65 years with active COVID-19. The specimen sequenced was peripheral blood. For the CDR3, the DNA is TGTGCCAGCAGTTTCTTGGGGGGGGGTGGAAACACCATATATTTT. Translation gives CASSFLGGGGNTIYF.